In this sample, the clone carrying this T cell receptor beta chain turned up many times. The antigen remains unidentified. TCRdb redid the calling of the reads with MiXCR, one entry per CDR3 protein. The sample records 400,000 to 550,000 distinct CDR3 sequences, around 11% being singletons. CDR1 is SGHVS and CDR2 is FQNEAQ in the germline V gene. V shed 5 bases, J shed 8 bases, and the junction held 6 bases outside the gene matches. CDR3 length: 14 residues. The data were taken from a study of T cell repertoires in cytomegalovirus infection. Study conclusions and caveats: CMV carriers with the relevant HLA were identified by cumulative public TCR beta family frequency.

The chain carries TRBV7-8 and TRBJ2-5, with 12 bases fitting TRBD2. The clonotype originates from a human donor in good health (CMV status not recorded). Some clones in this sample may be carry-over from other donors' samples. The source material was PBMCs. The CDR3 DNA reads TGTGCCAGCAGCCCCAGACTAGCGGGGGCAACCCAGTACTTC. Translation: CASSPRLAGATQYF.